A selection of T cell receptor beta chains follows, all from one sample in a study of regulatory T cells in long-lasting Graves disease. TCRdb used MiXCR to reprocess the multiplex PCR reads, holding one entry per CDR3 protein. The profile shows fewer than 450,000 distinct CDR3 sequences, 20% to 30% of them singletons. Here the sequenced sample was peripheral blood mononuclear cells (PBMCs), taken when the disease was refractory, from a patient treated with antithyroid drugs. These receptor sequences come from a female donor with Graves disease. Both conserved end residues are part of each CDR3. A D gene is named only where the DNA matches it firmly. Only some rows state a clone size, as once, few, many or a class for expanded clones.

>TRBJ1-2|.|.|TRBV4-2
CASSQDRTGVRYGYTF
TGTGCCAGCAGCCAAGATAGAACAGGCGTCAGGTATGGCTACACCTTC
>TRBJ1-1|.|few|TRBV27
CASSFRGAFF
TGTGCCAGCAGTTTTCGTGGAGCTTTCTTT
>TRBJ2-5|.|many|TRBV6-2/TRBV6-3
CASSRTGEGGGETQYF
TGTGCCAGCAGCCGCACAGGGGAGGGTGGAGGAGAGACCCAGTACTTC
>TRBJ2-1|TRBD1|.|TRBV5-6
CASSSGQGATYNEQFF
TGTGCCAGCAGCTCCGGACAGGGGGCCACCTACAATGAGCAGTTCTTC
>TRBJ2-7|.|.|TRBV7-8
CASSSSRGNLNEQYF
TGTGCCAGCAGCTCGAGCAGGGGAAATCTGAACGAGCAGTACTTC
>TRBJ2-1|TRBD2|.|TRBV30
CAWDPGTRYEQFF
TGTGCCTGGGACCCCGGGACTAGATATGAGCAGTTCTTC
>TRBJ1-2|.|few|TRBV27
CASSLSRSGYGYTF
TGTGCCAGCAGTTTATCGCGCAGCGGCTATGGCTACACCTTC
>TRBJ2-2|.|.|TRBV18
CATPSAGGRRTGELFF
TGTGCCACCCCCTCGGCTGGCGGAAGACGCACCGGGGAGCTGTTTTTT
>TRBJ1-6|TRBD1|.|TRBV30
CAWIRDRGRRNSPLHF
TGTGCCTGGATACGGGACAGGGGTAGGCGAAATTCACCCCTCCACTTT
>TRBJ1-1|.|few|TRBV7-6
CASSPPVGGGPVNTEAFF
TGTGCCAGCAGTCCCCCGGTAGGTGGGGGTCCCGTGAACACTGAAGCTTTCTTT
>TRBJ1-2|.|.|TRBV6-1
CASSPDRPGLYGYTF
TGTGCCAGCAGTCCAGATCGTCCAGGCCTCTATGGCTACACCTTC
>TRBJ2-7|.|few|TRBV29-1
CSVRAIYEQYF
TGCAGCGTGAGGGCGATATACGAGCAGTACTTC
>TRBJ1-2|.|many|TRBV7-2
CASSGLTLVNYGYTF
TGTGCCAGCAGCGGTTTGACACTAGTTAACTATGGCTACACCTTC
>TRBJ2-2|.|few|TRBV28
CASSKLDYNTGELFF
TGTGCCAGCAGTAAGTTGGATTACAACACCGGGGAGCTGTTTTTT
>TRBJ2-1|TRBD2|.|TRBV5-1
CASSWKSGLAGGIEQFF
TGCGCCAGCAGCTGGAAATCCGGACTAGCGGGAGGTATTGAGCAGTTCTTC
>TRBJ1-6|.|.|TRBV29-1
CSVGATVNSPLHF
TGCAGCGTTGGGGCGACAGTTAACTCACCCCTCCACTTT
>TRBJ2-7|TRBD2|.|TRBV30
CAWSVGSGSYEQYF
TGTGCCTGGAGTGTCGGTAGCGGGTCTTACGAGCAGTACTTC
>TRBJ2-7|TRBD1|.|TRBV27
CASKAGTGLYEQYF
TGTGCCAGCAAGGCCGGGACAGGGTTGTACGAGCAGTACTTC
>TRBJ1-4|TRBD1|many|TRBV11-2
CASSLDGTGNEKLFF
TGTGCCAGCAGCTTAGACGGGACAGGGAATGAAAAACTGTTTTTT
>TRBJ1-1|TRBD1|many|TRBV20-1
CSAAEGGSIAEAFF
TGCAGTGCTGCAGAAGGGGGCAGTATAGCTGAAGCTTTCTTT
>TRBJ2-6|TRBD1|.|TRBV19
CASSKGQFVGANVLTF
TGTGCTAGTAGTAAGGGACAGTTCGTAGGGGCCAACGTCCTGACTTTC
>TRBJ1-4|TRBD1|many|TRBV3-1
CASSQGSGAGGEKLFF
TGTGCCAGCAGCCAAGGATCAGGGGCAGGGGGTGAAAAACTGTTTTTT
>TRBJ2-7|TRBD1|many|TRBV12-3/TRBV12-4
CASSIPGQGDEQYF
TGTGCCAGCAGCATACCGGGACAGGGAGACGAGCAGTACTTC
>TRBJ1-2|TRBD1|.|TRBV7-2
CASSHATGQYGYTF
TGTGCCAGCAGCCATGCGACAGGGCAATATGGCTACACCTTC
>TRBJ2-7|TRBD2|.|TRBV29-1
CSVASGTSSYEQYF
TGCAGCGTAGCTTCGGGGACTAGCTCCTACGAGCAGTACTTC
>TRBJ2-2|.|few|TRBV2
CASRGFKGNTGELFF
TGTGCCAGCAGGGGATTTAAGGGAAACACCGGGGAGCTGTTTTTT
>TRBJ2-5|.|many|TRBV2
CASSKGRETQYF
TGTGCCAGTTCGAAGGGTCGGGAGACCCAGTACTTC
>TRBJ1-3|.|few|TRBV20-1
CSARDWRVSGNTIYF
TGCAGTGCTAGAGATTGGAGGGTATCTGGAAACACCATATATTTT
>TRBJ2-7|TRBD1|many|TRBV28
CASSPPGQFYEQYF
TGTGCCAGCAGTCCCCCGGGACAGTTTTACGAGCAGTACTTC
>TRBJ1-5|.|.|TRBV29-1
CSVAGDNQPQHF
TGCAGCGTTGCAGGGGATAATCAGCCCCAGCATTTT
>TRBJ1-1|TRBD1|.|TRBV5-1
CASSRTGQLNTEAFF
TGCGCCAGCAGCAGGACGGGACAGCTGAACACTGAAGCTTTCTTT
>TRBJ1-1|TRBD1|many|TRBV2
CASSATIPRDRGPLNTEAFF
TGTGCCAGCAGTGCCACGATTCCCCGGGACAGGGGTCCCCTGAACACTGAAGCTTTCTTT
>TRBJ2-7|.|.|TRBV27
CASSLGVPGGEQYF
TGTGCCAGCAGTTTAGGAGTCCCCGGCGGCGAGCAGTACTTC
>TRBJ1-2|TRBD1|few|TRBV7-2
CASSRQGEGYGYTF
TGTGCCAGCAGCCGACAGGGTGAGGGCTATGGCTACACCTTC
>TRBJ2-1|.|many|TRBV7-3
CASSLTPADSYNEQFF
TGTGCCAGCAGCTTAACGCCTGCCGACTCCTACAATGAGCAGTTCTTC
>TRBJ2-2|TRBD2|.|TRBV7-6
CASSLAGGFNTGELFF
TGTGCCAGCAGCTTAGCGGGAGGGTTTAACACCGGGGAGCTGTTTTTT
>TRBJ1-1|.|.|TRBV3-1
CASSRTDTSGAFF
TGTGCCAGCAGCCGAACTGACACCTCTGGAGCTTTCTTT